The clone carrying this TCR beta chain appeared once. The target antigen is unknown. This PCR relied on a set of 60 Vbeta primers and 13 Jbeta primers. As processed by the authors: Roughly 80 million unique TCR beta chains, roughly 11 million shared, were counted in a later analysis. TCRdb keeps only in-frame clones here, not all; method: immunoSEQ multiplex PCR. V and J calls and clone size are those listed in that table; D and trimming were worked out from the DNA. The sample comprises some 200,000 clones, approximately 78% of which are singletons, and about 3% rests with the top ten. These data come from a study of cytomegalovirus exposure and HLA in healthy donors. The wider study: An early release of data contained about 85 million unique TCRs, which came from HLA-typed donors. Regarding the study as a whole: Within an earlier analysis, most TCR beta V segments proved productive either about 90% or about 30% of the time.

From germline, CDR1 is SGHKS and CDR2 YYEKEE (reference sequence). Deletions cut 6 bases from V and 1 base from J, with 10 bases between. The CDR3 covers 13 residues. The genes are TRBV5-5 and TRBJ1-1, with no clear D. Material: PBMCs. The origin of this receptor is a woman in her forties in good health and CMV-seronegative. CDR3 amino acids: CASTSGGNTEAFF. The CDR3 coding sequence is TGTGCCAGCACCTCAGGAGGGAACACTGAAGCTTTCTTT.